This T cell receptor beta chain was sequenced during a study of blood T cell repertoires in COVID-19. This table comes from immunoSEQ multiplex PCR, and its TCRdb copy is limited to in-frame clones, with some not included. The table shows about 86,000 clones, with 87% occurring only once. Sample: peripheral blood. The TCR sequence derives from a human donor in a cohort sampled during active COVID-19.

The CDR3 loop reads CASSTRQGRTEAFF. Here the CDR3 DNA reads TGTGCCAGTAGTACTCGACAGGGAAGGACTGAAGCTTTCTTT. This chain links TRBV19 with TRBJ1-1, with 7 bases matching TRBD1. Germline V lookup: CDR1 LNHDA, CDR2 SQIVND (reference sequence). The V segment lost 4 bases and the J segment 5 bases; nucleotides outside the gene matches: 7. The CDR3 consists of 14 residues.